These 7 T cell receptor beta chains were sequenced from one sample in a study of T-cell memory formation after mild COVID-19. Each CDR3 protein gets one entry after TCRdb re-called the 5' RACE reads with MiXCR. In the table there are about 470,000 distinct CDR3 sequences, roughly 20% of which are singletons. The sequenced material came from PBMCs or a T cell subset sorted from them (not recorded which). These receptors were taken from an adult woman who had mild COVID-19 (a few samples of this study predate the infection). Cell type and time point are not known.

V is TRBV6-2 or TRBV6-3 and J is TRBJ2-2; 7 nucleotides agree with TRBD1. V was pared by 4 bases and J by 5 bases, with 7 bases of the junction left unmatched. There are 15 residues in the CDR3. Germline CDR1 MNHEY, CDR2 SVGEGT. The CDR3 region is CASSSFRDSTGELFF. CDR3 DNA: TGTGCCAGCAGTTCGTTCCGGGACAGTACCGGGGAGCTGTTTTTT.

The chain is built from TRBV12-3 or TRBV12-4 and TRBJ1-3; weak D call: TRBD1 (5 bases). There are 19 residues in the CDR3. Trimming took 7 bases from V and 0 from J, leaving 25 bases between them. The CDR3 is CASTPRGLVRSSSGNTIYF. In DNA, the CDR3 is TGTGCCAGCACCCCCCGGGGCCTTGTACGGTCTTCCTCTGGAAACACCATATATTTT.

The sample holds a few counts of this clonotype. This chain connects TRBV7-8 to TRBJ1-1; 8 nucleotides line up with TRBD1. Germline-derived CDR1 and CDR2 are SGHVS and FQNEAQ. The CDR3 is 16 amino acids. J was trimmed by 3 bases and V by 6 bases; bases with no gene match: 12. CDR3: CASRRSRGPWDTEAFF. The CDR3 DNA is TGTGCCAGCAGACGTAGCAGGGGGCCCTGGGACACTGAAGCTTTCTTT.

The J gene is TRBJ2-2, the V gene TRBV6-5, with TRBD2 matching over 11 bases. Germline V gives CDR1 MNHEY, CDR2 SVGAGI. Trimming took 6 bases from V and 8 from J; bases not matched to a gene: 11. This CDR3 spans 16 amino acids. CDR3 residues: CASSQTRLAGGGELFF. The CDR3 coding sequence is TGTGCCAGCAGCCAAACCCGCCTAGCGGGAGGTGGGGAGCTGTTTTTT.

In its sample, this clonotype was seen a few times. The gene calls are TRBV13 and TRBJ1-3, with TRBD1 matching 8 bases. CDR1 is PRHDT and CDR2 is FYEKMQ in the germline V gene (reference sequence). Unmatched junction bases numbered 8, after V lost 5 bases and J lost 2 bases. The CDR3 consists of 16 residues. The CDR3, as DNA: TGTGCCAGCAGCGACAGGGGATCTGGGGCTGGAAACACCATATATTTT. It yields the protein CASSDRGSGAGNTIYF.

This clonotype was counted ten times or more. The chain employs TRBV27 and TRBJ2-7; the D gene is possibly TRBD1 (5 bases). The V gene lost 8 bases and the J gene lost 2 bases, with 16 bases spanning the gap. The CDR3 consists of 14 residues. CDR1 MNHEY and CDR2 SMNVEV come from the germline V gene (reference sequence). This CDR3 is CASQGPTSPYEQYF. CDR3 nucleotide sequence: TGTGCCAGCCAGGGCCCGACAAGCCCCTACGAGCAGTACTTC.

This clonotype came up a few times. J is TRBJ2-3 and V is TRBV5-4, with 11 bases aligning to TRBD2. This CDR3 contains 16 residues. The V gene's germline CDR1 is SGHNT and CDR2 YYREEE (reference sequence). Losses at the gene ends were 5 bases for V and 5 bases for J; bases not matched to a gene: 10. In DNA form, the CDR3 reads TGTGCCAGCAGTCCCACTAGCGGGGGACTGGGAGATACGCAGTATTTT. Its translation: CASSPTSGGLGDTQYF.